What follows are 27 T cell receptor beta chains derived from one specimen sequenced in a study of blood T cell repertoires in COVID-19. TCRdb's table, derived via immunoSEQ multiplex PCR, lists solely in-frame clones and lacks some. Here the sample spans hundreds of thousands of clones, about 82% being singletons. The source material was PBMCs or T cells enriched from blood (not recorded which). The receptors were gathered from a woman aged 45-65 years who had recovered from COVID-19.

J is TRBJ1-5 and V is TRBV19; perhaps TRBD1 as D (5 bases). Trimming stripped 8 bases from V and 4 bases from J, with 9 bases between. The length of the CDR3 is 12 residues. From germline, CDR1 is LNHDA and CDR2 SQIVND (reference sequence). The CDR3 DNA follows: TGTGCCAGTTCTAGACAGAATCAGCCCCAGCATTTT. This encodes CASSRQNQPQHF.

V usage is TRBV15 and J usage is TRBJ2-7, with 11 bases aligning to TRBD1. The CDR3 covers 15 residues. V lost 5 bases and J lost 3; bases outside the gene matches: 6. Germline CDR1 is LNHNV and CDR2 is YYDKDF (reference sequence). CDR3 residues: CATSGSGTGGYEQYF. As DNA, the CDR3 is TGTGCCACCAGCGGCTCCGGGACAGGGGGCTACGAGCAGTACTTC.

The chain employs TRBV18 and TRBJ1-1; D is perhaps TRBD1 (6 bases). The CDR3 has 13 residues. V dropped 3 bases and J dropped 3 bases, with 8 bases sitting between them. Germline CDR1 and CDR2: KGHSH and LQKENI. CDR3: CASSPDRYTEAFF. The CDR3 nucleotides read TGTGCCAGCTCACCCGACAGGTACACTGAAGCTTTCTTT.

The genes are TRBV19 and TRBJ2-2, with D possibly being TRBD1 (6 bases). The CDR3 is 14 amino acids. V gave up 7 bases and J gave up 1 base, with 10 bases separating them. Germline CDR1 and CDR2: LNHDA and SQIVND (reference sequence). The CDR3 sequence: CASKVQGNTGELFF. The DNA of the CDR3 is TGTGCCAGTAAGGTACAGGGGAACACCGGGGAGCTGTTTTTT.

This chain connects TRBV19 to TRBJ1-5, with 10 bases lining up with TRBD1. The CDR3 extends over 15 amino acids. The junction had 9 bases not matched to a gene; V was cut back by 6 bases and J by 7 bases. Germline-derived CDR1 and CDR2 are LNHDA and SQIVND (reference sequence). The chain's CDR3 is CASSKGQGVRQPQHF. CDR3 nucleotides: TGTGCCAGTAGCAAAGGACAGGGGGTAAGACAGCCCCAGCATTTT. The whole variable domain, filled in from reference TRBV19 and TRBJ1-5, reads DGGITQSPKYLFRKEGQNVTLSCEQNLNHDAMYWYRQDPGQGLRLIYYSQIVNDFQKGDIAEGYSVSREKKESFPLTVTSAQKNPTAFYLCASSKGQGVRQPQHFGDGTRLSIL.

Worth noting for this clone: One end of the junction does not line up with germline, which may come from a read error. The chain carries TRBV7-7 and TRBJ2-2; 8 bases align to TRBD2. This CDR3 has 15 amino acids. Germline assignment: CDR1 SSHAT and CDR2 FNYEAQ (reference sequence). The CDR3 DNA sequence: TGTGCTAGCAGCTCAACTAGCGGACCCACCGGGGAGCTGTTTTTT. This translates into CASSSTSGPTGELFF.

The chain carries TRBV2 and TRBJ2-3; possible D gene TRBD2, 6 bases. Germline V gives CDR1 SNHLY, CDR2 FYNNEI. Between the trimmed V and J ends, which lost 4 bases and 6 bases, there was a span of 17 bases. The CDR3 spans 15 residues. This CDR3 is CASSAGGASGDTQYF. The CDR3 DNA reads as TGTGCCAGCAGTGCGGGCGGGGCCTCGGGGGATACGCAGTATTTT.

This chain uses TRBV18 with TRBJ1-1; the match to TRBD1 covers 7 bases. The germline CDR1 and CDR2 sequences are KGHSH and LQKENI. V was pared by 7 bases and J by 6 bases, with 5 bases of the junction left unmatched. CDR3 length: 12 amino acids. CDR3 sequence: CASWDSFPEAFF. In DNA form, the CDR3 reads TGTGCCAGCTGGGACAGCTTCCCTGAAGCTTTCTTT.

The V call is TRBV30, the J call TRBJ2-3; D unresolved. The CDR3 sequence is 13 residues long. The germline gives CDR1 GTSNPN, CDR2 SVGIG (reference sequence). Trimming removed 6 bases at V and 7 bases at J, with 17 bases between. CDR3: CACGWVKSHTQYF. CDR3 DNA: TGTGCCTGCGGGTGGGTAAAGTCTCATACGCAGTATTTT. Full variable domain (rest looked up from reference TRBV30 and TRBJ2-3): SQTIHQWPATLVQPVGSPLSLECTVEGTSNPNLYWYRQAAGRGLQLLFYSVGIGQISSEVPQNLSASRPQDRQFILSSKKLLLSDSGFYLCACGWVKSHTQYFGPGTRLTVL.

The chain carries TRBV15 and TRBJ2-7; TRBD1 matches at 10 bases. This CDR3 region has 16 residues. Trimming took 1 base from V and 3 from J; bases not matched to a gene: 6. Looked up from germline, CDR1 is LNHNV and CDR2 is YYDKDF (reference sequence). CDR3 amino acids: CATSRAGTGAIYEQYF. The DNA of the CDR3 is TGTGCCACCAGCAGAGCAGGGACAGGGGCTATCTACGAGCAGTACTTC.

The chain employs TRBV6-5 and TRBJ1-1; a possible D gene is TRBD1 (5 bases). Germline V gives CDR1 MNHEY, CDR2 SVGAGI. The CDR3 is 16 amino acids. V was clipped by 0 bases and J by 4 bases, with 15 bases between them. CDR3 in amino acids: CASSYSYDPGGTEAFF. The CDR3 coding sequence is TGTGCCAGCAGTTACTCCTATGACCCGGGGGGCACTGAAGCTTTCTTT.

In this sample, this clone turned up once. The chain couples TRBV5-1 to TRBJ2-2; D ambiguous. V was clipped by 0 bases and J by 0 bases, with 9 bases between them. CDR3 length equals 16 residues. The germline V gene has CDR1 SGHRS and CDR2 YFSETQ. CDR3 in DNA: TGCGCCAGCAGCTTGGGCAGTCAGGCGAACACCGGGGAGCTGTTTTTT. Amino acids: CASSLGSQANTGELFF.

The J gene is TRBJ2-3, the V gene TRBV14; no clear D. This CDR3 comprises 14 residues. V lost 0 bases to trimming and J lost 0 bases, with 4 bases between them. The germline CDR1 and CDR2 sequences are SGHDN and FVKESK. CDR3 residues: CASSQEHSTDTQYF. CDR3 nucleotides: TGTGCCAGCAGCCAAGAACACAGCACAGATACGCAGTATTTT. The full variable domain, its missing parts supplied by reference TRBV14 and TRBJ2-3, is EAGVTQFPSHSVIEKGQTVTLRCDPISGHDNLYWYRRVMGKEIKFLLHFVKESKQDESGMPNNRFLAERTGGTYSTLKVQPAELEDSGVYFCASSQEHSTDTQYFGPGTRLTVL.

A few counts support this clone. The rearrangement links TRBV11-2 to TRBJ2-7; a possible D gene is TRBD1 (6 bases). The V end lost 8 bases, the J end lost 0 bases, and 11 bases lay between the germline ends. CDR1 and CDR2 (germline): SGHAT, FQNNGV. The CDR3 consists of 13 residues. CDR3 region: CASGTSHSYEQYF. CDR3 nucleotide sequence: TGTGCCAGCGGGACATCACACTCCTACGAGCAGTACTTC.

This chain links TRBV15 with TRBJ2-1; D ambiguous. Trimming took off 0 bases at V and 6 bases at J, with 9 bases between the two ends. Per the germline V gene, CDR1 is LNHNV and CDR2 is YYDKDF (reference sequence). The CDR3 has 14 amino acids. CDR3 in DNA: TGTGCCACCAGCAGAGATTTAACATCCAATGAGCAGTTCTTC. Its protein product is CATSRDLTSNEQFF.

As for this clone: The sample contains more than one DNA sequence encoding this CDR3. This chain links TRBV30 with TRBJ2-7; D gene uncertain. The germline V gene encodes CDR1 GTSNPN and CDR2 SVGIG (reference sequence). The CDR3 is made up of 12 amino acids. Trimming removed 3 bases from V and 4 bases from J, with 10 bases in between. The DNA of the CDR3 is TGTGCCTGGAGCACCCAGGCGTACGAGCAGTACTTC. Translated, it gives CAWSTQAYEQYF.

This chain connects TRBV9 to TRBJ2-7; TRBD2 agrees at 8 bases. CDR3 length equals 14 residues. V shed 7 bases and J 6 bases; nucleotides not matched to a gene: 12. The germline CDR1 and CDR2 sequences are SGDLS and YYNGEE. This CDR3 reads CASWIQRGTGEQYF. The CDR3 nucleotides are TGTGCCAGCTGGATCCAGCGGGGGACGGGCGAGCAGTACTTC.

The rearrangement links TRBV30 to TRBJ1-5; the D gene is possibly TRBD1 (6 bases). Germline-derived CDR1 and CDR2 are GTSNPN and SVGIG (reference sequence). The CDR3 contains 14 residues. Trimming pared 4 bases from V and 0 bases from J, leaving 10 bases between. In DNA form, the CDR3 reads TGTGCCTGGAATACAGGGTATAGCAATCAGCCCCAGCATTTT. Encoded protein: CAWNTGYSNQPQHF.

V usage is TRBV5-1 and J usage is TRBJ2-1, with 11 bases fitting TRBD2. V shed 0 bases, J shed 9 bases, and the junction held 5 bases outside the gene matches. The CDR3 covers 15 residues. Germline V CDR1 and CDR2: SGHRS, YFSETQ. The CDR3 sequence is CASSLVLAGVGEQFF. The CDR3 DNA reads as TGCGCCAGCAGCTTGGTACTAGCGGGAGTGGGTGAGCAGTTCTTC.

The V and J genes are TRBV7-8 and TRBJ2-3, with D possibly being TRBD1 (5 bases). This CDR3 is built from 15 residues. Germline CDR1 SGHVS, CDR2 FQNEAQ. V was pared by 3 bases and J by 5 bases, with 15 bases between. In nucleotides, the CDR3 is TGTGCCAGCAGCTTTGTTGGGCAGGGTGGAGATACGCAGTATTTT. Amino acid sequence: CASSFVGQGGDTQYF.

This chain links TRBV11-2 with TRBJ2-5; D possibly corresponds to TRBD2 (7 bases). This CDR3 is built from 14 residues. Germline CDR1 and CDR2: SGHAT and FQNNGV. Trimming pared 3 bases from V and 4 bases from J, leaving 12 bases between. DNA of the CDR3: TGTGCCAGCAGCTTCGGGGGGCGATCAGAGACCCAGTACTTC. It is translated as CASSFGGRSETQYF. Full variable domain (remainder filled in from reference TRBV11-2 and TRBJ2-5): EAGVAQSPRYKIIEKRQSVAFWCNPISGHATLYWYQQILGQGPKLLIQFQNNGVVDDSQLPKDRFSAERLKGVDSTLKIQPAKLEDSAVYLCASSFGGRSETQYFGPGTRLLVL.

V is TRBV13 and J is TRBJ1-1; D remains ambiguous. The CDR3 has 12 amino acids. The V end lost 2 bases, the J end lost 6 bases, and 7 bases lay between the germline ends. Germline assignment: CDR1 PRHDT and CDR2 FYEKMQ (reference sequence). The chain's CDR3 is CASSLIDPEAFF. CDR3 sequence (DNA): TGTGCCAGCAGCTTAATAGATCCTGAAGCTTTCTTT.

This clone showed up just once. This sequence joins TRBV19 and TRBJ1-6; TRBD1 matches at 10 bases. Germline lookup yields CDR1 LNHDA and CDR2 SQIVND (reference sequence). The CDR3 covers 17 residues. V lost 5 bases and J lost 2; bases outside the gene matches: 6. CDR3 region: CASSWDRGPPYNSPLHF. The DNA for the CDR3 is TGTGCCAGTAGTTGGGACAGGGGCCCTCCCTATAATTCACCCCTCCACTTT.

This chain connects TRBV6-2 or TRBV6-3 to TRBJ2-7; 7 nucleotides align to TRBD1. The length of the CDR3 is 15 residues. Germline V gene data show CDR1 as MNHEY and CDR2 as SVGEGT. The V gene end was trimmed by 5 bases and the J gene end by 2 bases; junction bases not matched to a gene: 9. The CDR3 loop reads CASSTRDSGAYEQYF. The CDR3 DNA reads TGTGCCAGCAGTACCCGGGACAGCGGCGCCTACGAGCAGTACTTC.

This clone was counted a few times. The chain joins TRBV4-2 to TRBJ1-5; TRBD1 agrees at 9 bases. Germline V CDR1 and CDR2: LGHNA, YNFKEQ. V lost 0 bases and J lost 5; bases outside the gene matches: 5. The CDR3 covers 16 residues. The CDR3 loop is CASSQDRQGGHQPQHF. CDR3 nucleotide sequence: TGTGCCAGCAGCCAAGATAGACAGGGGGGCCATCAGCCCCAGCATTTT.

This sequence joins TRBV27 and TRBJ1-5, with D tentatively TRBD1 (6 bases). The CDR3 contains 13 residues. Trimming stripped 3 bases from V and 5 bases from J, with 8 bases between. Germline V lookup: CDR1 MNHEY, CDR2 SMNVEV (reference sequence). The CDR3 sequence is CASSLGGHQPQHF. The DNA for the CDR3 is TGTGCCAGCAGTTTGGGGGGGCATCAGCCCCAGCATTTT.

This clone was detected once. The chain combines TRBV2 with TRBJ2-3; tentatively, D is TRBD2 (6 bases). The CDR3 covers 12 residues. Trimming took 6 bases from V and 6 from J, leaving 10 bases between them. From germline, CDR1 is SNHLY and CDR2 FYNNEI. The CDR3 loop reads CASSPTSDTQYF. In DNA form, the CDR3 reads TGTGCCAGCAGCCCGACTAGTGATACGCAGTATTTT. Full variable domain (outside the CDR3, taken from reference TRBV2 and TRBJ2-3): EPEVTQTPSHQVTQMGQEVILRCVPISNHLYFYWYRQILGQKVEFLVSFYNNEISEKSEIFDDQFSVERPDGSNFTLKIRSTKLEDSAMYFCASSPTSDTQYFGPGTRLTVL.